Below, 20 T cell receptor beta chains from the same sample are listed, as sequenced in a study of CD8 T cells in Susac syndrome. Random hexamers were used to reverse transcribe about 0.5 to 1 ug of RNA. From the immunoSEQ multiplex PCR reads, TCRdb called clonotypes with MiXCR, one entry per CDR3 protein. The sample contains around 95,000 distinct CDR3 sequences, roughly 96% of which appear only once. Sequenced input: CD8+ T cells from PBMCs. Receptors originate from a human donor with Susac syndrome.

The chain employs TRBV7-6 and TRBJ1-5; D call uncertain. This CDR3 comprises 14 residues. Germline V gene data show CDR1 as SGHVS and CDR2 as FNYEAQ. Trimming removed 5 bases from V and 5 bases from J, with 13 bases in between. CDR3 coding DNA: TGTGCCAGCAGCGCCTCATTGGGTTATCAGCCCCAGCATTTT. Translating it yields CASSASLGYQPQHF.

The gene calls are TRBV12-3 or TRBV12-4 and TRBJ1-2; D gene unclear. This CDR3 spans 13 amino acids. Trimming cost V 3 bases and J 4 bases, with 9 bases left between them. The CDR3 sequence: CASSFQAGYGYTF. CDR3 DNA: TGTGCCAGCAGTTTCCAGGCAGGCTATGGCTACACCTTC.

This clonotype has only one observation. The J gene is TRBJ2-3, the V gene TRBV20-1, with a weak D call TRBD1 (5 bases). The CDR3 consists of 14 residues. V lost 6 bases and J 3 bases, leaving 16 bases between the germline ends. CDR1 and CDR2 (germline): DFQATT, SNEGSKA (reference sequence). CDR3 nucleotide sequence: TGCAGTGCCCCGTGGCAGGGCTTGACAGATACGCAGTATTTT. It specifies CSAPWQGLTDTQYF.

This clonotype was seen once. The chain combines TRBV29-1 with TRBJ2-5; 7 positions agree with TRBD1. Per germline, CDR1 SQVTM and CDR2 ANQGSEA. The J segment lost 2 bases and the V segment lost 4 bases, leaving 4 bases of the junction unmatched. The length of the CDR3 is 13 residues. CDR3 amino acids: CSVGGQHQETQYF. The CDR3 nucleotides read TGCAGCGTTGGGGGACAGCATCAAGAGACCCAGTACTTC.

The genes are TRBV28 and TRBJ1-5; possibly TRBD1 for D (5 bases). V shed 3 bases and J shed 2 bases, with 11 bases lying between them. There are 15 residues in the CDR3. The germline V gene encodes CDR1 MDHEN and CDR2 SYDVKM. This CDR3 reads CASSLGGGGNQPQHF. CDR3 bases: TGTGCCAGCAGTTTGGGCGGAGGGGGCAATCAGCCCCAGCATTTT.

The chain uses TRBV2 and TRBJ2-7, with D perhaps TRBD2 (6 bases). The CDR3 has 14 amino acids. Germline values: CDR1 SNHLY, CDR2 FYNNEI. Trimming took off 9 bases at V and 4 bases at J, with 19 bases between the two ends. The CDR3 bases are TGTGCCAGTAGTTCGGGGGTGAGCTGGTACGAGCAGTACTTC. This sequence encodes CASSSGVSWYEQYF.

The V and J genes are TRBV25-1 and TRBJ1-5; D gene ambiguous. Germline values: CDR1 MGHDK, CDR2 SYGVNS. V was clipped by 3 bases and J by 3 bases, with 9 bases between them. The CDR3 has 14 amino acids. The CDR3: CASSDGGDNQPQHF. CDR3 bases: TGTGCCAGCAGTGACGGTGGGGACAATCAGCCCCAGCATTTT.

V and J are TRBV20-1 and TRBJ2-7; 7 nucleotides line up with TRBD2. This CDR3 has 15 residues. V lost 6 bases, J lost 6 bases, and 17 bases stayed unmatched. From germline, CDR1 is DFQATT and CDR2 SNEGSKA (reference sequence). Written as DNA, the CDR3 is TGCAGTGCCCCCCACCCGGCGGCGGGAGTTCCCGAGCAGTACTTC. It encodes CSAPHPAAGVPEQYF.

V and J are TRBV20-1 and TRBJ1-3; 7 nucleotides match TRBD1. With 5 bases clipped from V and 2 bases from J, the junction kept 9 bases outside the gene matches. CDR1 and CDR2 (germline): DFQATT, SNEGSKA (reference sequence). The CDR3 extends over 15 amino acids. The CDR3 protein is CSAHNSQGPGNTIYF. CDR3 DNA sequence: TGCAGTGCTCATAATTCACAGGGGCCTGGAAACACCATATATTTT.

The gene calls are TRBV11-1 and TRBJ2-5; D might be TRBD1 or TRBD2, each matching 5 bases. Trimming took 4 bases from V and 5 from J, leaving 11 bases between them. This CDR3 spans 13 amino acids. Germline CDR1 and CDR2: SGHAT and FQDESV (reference sequence). The DNA of the CDR3 is TGTGCCAGCAGCTCGACGGGGCTGGAGACCCAGTACTTC. As protein: CASSSTGLETQYF.

The chain couples TRBV24-1 to TRBJ1-2; D unresolved. The germline CDR1 and CDR2 sequences are KGHDR and SFDVKD. The ends were cut back, 4 bases at V and 3 bases at J, with 11 bases in the middle. There are 14 residues in the CDR3. In DNA form, the CDR3 reads TGTGCCACCAGTGACCACCGGGCCGACTATGGCTACACCTTC. It codes for CATSDHRADYGYTF.

The V call is TRBV4-2, the J call TRBJ2-7, with D uncertain. Germline loops: CDR1 LGHNA, CDR2 YNFKEQ. Trimming removed 0 bases from V and 3 bases from J, with 9 bases in between. CDR3 length: 14 residues. CDR3 sequence (DNA): TGTGCCAGCAGCCAAGATGACACACGCTACGAGCAGTACTTC. Amino acid sequence: CASSQDDTRYEQYF.

This chain links TRBV7-2 with TRBJ1-6; the match to TRBD1 covers 8 bases. The CDR3 is 15 residues long. The junction had 5 bases not matched to a gene; V was cut back by 2 bases and J by 8 bases. The V gene's germline CDR1 is SGHTA and CDR2 FQGNSA. CDR3 in amino acids: CASSLTGTGYSPLHF. As DNA, the CDR3 is TGTGCCAGCAGCTTAACCGGGACAGGATATTCACCCCTCCACTTT. The whole variable domain, remainder taken from reference TRBV7-2 and TRBJ1-6, is GAGVSQSPSNKVTEKGKDVELRCDPISGHTALYWYRQSLGQGLEFLIYFQGNSAPDKSGLPSDRFSAERTGGSVSTLTIQRTQQEDSAVYLCASSLTGTGYSPLHFGNGTRLTVT.

The chain couples TRBV13 to TRBJ2-1, with 10 bases aligning to TRBD2. Germline CDR1 and CDR2: PRHDT and FYEKMQ (reference sequence). The V gene end was trimmed by 5 bases and the J gene end by 6 bases; junction bases not matched to a gene: 10. The CDR3 covers 16 residues. In nucleotides, the CDR3 is TGTGCCAGCAGCCTCCGGTTAAGCGGGGGGGCCAATGAGCAGTTCTTC. Translated, it gives CASSLRLSGGANEQFF.

CDR3 sequence: CASRGQASEQYF. DNA for the CDR3: TGTGCCAGCCGAGGACAGGCCAGCGAGCAGTACTTC. This chain uses TRBV6-1 with TRBJ2-7, with 7 bases identical to TRBD1. CDR3 length equals 12 residues. J lost 6 bases, V lost 8 bases, and 7 bases had no gene match. The germline V gene has CDR1 MNHNS and CDR2 SASEGT.

This chain joins TRBV2 and TRBJ1-1; D unresolved. The CDR3 loop spans 14 amino acids. V lost 1 base to trimming and J lost 1 base, with 7 bases between them. Germline assignment: CDR1 SNHLY and CDR2 FYNNEI. The DNA of the CDR3 is TGTGCCAGCAGTGAAGACCGGGGGAACACTGAAGCTTTCTTT. This translates into CASSEDRGNTEAFF.

V usage is TRBV11-2 and J usage is TRBJ1-1; D uncertain. Germline CDR1 SGHAT, CDR2 FQNNGV. This CDR3 is 10 amino acids long. CDR3 residues: CATTREEAFF. The CDR3 DNA follows: TGTGCGACCACGAGGGAGGAAGCTTTCTTT.

The CDR3 nucleotides are TGTGCCAGCAGCCAGGAACACCGGGACTACAGTTACGATGAGCAGTTCTTC. Translating gives CASSQEHRDYSYDEQFF. V and J are TRBV14 and TRBJ2-1; 7 bases align to TRBD2. The V and J ends lost 3 bases and 8 bases, in that order; junction bases with no gene match: 16. Germline V gives CDR1 SGHDN, CDR2 FVKESK. The length of the CDR3 is 17 residues.

This chain joins TRBV4-1 and TRBJ2-3; 7 bases are shared with TRBD1. CDR3 length: 14 residues. The germline CDR1 and CDR2 sequences are MGHRA and YSYEKL. The trim removed 4 bases at V and 2 bases at J, leaving 3 bases unmatched. The CDR3 nucleotides read TGCGCCAGCAGCCCACAGGGGTCCACAGATACGCAGTATTTT. Its translation is CASSPQGSTDTQYF.

The sample holds one count of this clonotype. The J gene is TRBJ1-2, the V gene TRBV3-1; 7 positions match TRBD1. V lost 3 bases to trimming and J lost 5 bases; unmatched junction nucleotides: 6. The CDR3 covers 14 residues. Per the germline V gene, CDR1 is LGHDT and CDR2 is YNNKEL (reference sequence). CDR3 sequence reads: CASSQGQLLYGYTF. CDR3 DNA: TGTGCCAGCAGCCAGGGACAGCTCCTGTATGGCTACACCTTC.